This TCR beta chain was recovered during a study of vaccination and CD4 T cells after COVID-19. Looking at the study overall: The convalescent population consisted of six males and four females, two of whom were of Hispanic ethnicity. Two doses of either BNT162b2 or mRNA-1273 vaccine went to participants. Study results and limitations: Median SARS-CoV-2-reactive clonotype numbers rose nonsignificantly, 21 to 38.

The CDR3 is made up of 18 amino acids. Germline values: CDR1 LNHNV, CDR2 YYDKDF (reference sequence). The V segment lost 0 bases and the J segment 6 bases; nucleotides outside the gene matches: 12. Treatment noted: roughly 11-day PBMC culture with coronavirus spike peptide pools or control peptides (ViraFEST assay). An Oncomine TCR Beta short-read assay was used to sequence the DNA from cultured CD4+ T cells. MiXCR was run by TCRdb on the PCR reads, yielding one entry per CDR3 protein. The sample has almost 20,000 distinct CDR3 sequences; around 52% are singletons. Concerning this clonotype itself: Its antigen is unknown.

This TCR came from a human donor who had recovered from COVID-19. The rearrangement joins TRBV15 to TRBJ2-1; 9 nucleotides align to TRBD1. Material: CD4+ T cells from blood, cultured in vitro. In DNA form, the CDR3 reads TGTGCCACCAGCAGAGATAGGACCGGGACAGGGAAGGGCAATGAGCAGTTCTTC. Translating gives CATSRDRTGTGKGNEQFF.